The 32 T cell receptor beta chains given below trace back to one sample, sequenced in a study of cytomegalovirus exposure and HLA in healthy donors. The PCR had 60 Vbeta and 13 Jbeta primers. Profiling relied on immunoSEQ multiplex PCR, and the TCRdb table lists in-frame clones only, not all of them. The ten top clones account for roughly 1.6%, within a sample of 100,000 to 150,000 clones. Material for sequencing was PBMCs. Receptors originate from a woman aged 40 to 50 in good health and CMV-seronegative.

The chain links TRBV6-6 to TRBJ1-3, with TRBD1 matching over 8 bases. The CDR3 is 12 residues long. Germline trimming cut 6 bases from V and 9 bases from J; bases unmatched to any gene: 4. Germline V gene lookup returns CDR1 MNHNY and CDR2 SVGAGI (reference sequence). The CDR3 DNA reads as TGTGCCAGCAGCCAGACAGGGGTCACCATATATTTT. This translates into CASSQTGVTIYF.

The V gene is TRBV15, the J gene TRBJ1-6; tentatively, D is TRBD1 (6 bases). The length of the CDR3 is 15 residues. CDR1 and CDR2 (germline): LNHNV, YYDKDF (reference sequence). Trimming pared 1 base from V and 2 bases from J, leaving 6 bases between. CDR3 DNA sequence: TGTGCCACCAGCAGAGGGGACACCTATAATTCACCCCTCCACTTT. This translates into CATSRGDTYNSPLHF.

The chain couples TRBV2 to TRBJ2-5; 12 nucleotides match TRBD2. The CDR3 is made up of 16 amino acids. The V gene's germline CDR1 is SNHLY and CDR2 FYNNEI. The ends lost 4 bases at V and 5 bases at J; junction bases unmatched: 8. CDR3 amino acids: CASSVGLAGGLETQYF. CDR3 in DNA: TGTGCCAGCAGTGTTGGGCTAGCGGGGGGGCTTGAGACCCAGTACTTC.

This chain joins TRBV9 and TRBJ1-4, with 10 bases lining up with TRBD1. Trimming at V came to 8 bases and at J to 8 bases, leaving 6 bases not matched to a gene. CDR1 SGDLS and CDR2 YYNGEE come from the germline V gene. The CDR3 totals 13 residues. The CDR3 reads CARRDRGLEKLFF. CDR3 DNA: TGTGCCAGACGAGACAGGGGGCTGGAAAAACTGTTTTTT. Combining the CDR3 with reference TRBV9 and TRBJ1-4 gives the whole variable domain DSGVTQTPKHLITATGQRVTLRCSPRSGDLSVYWYQQSLDQGLQFLIQYYNGEERAKGNILERFSAQQFPDLHSELNLSSLELGDSALYFCARRDRGLEKLFFGSGTQLSVL.

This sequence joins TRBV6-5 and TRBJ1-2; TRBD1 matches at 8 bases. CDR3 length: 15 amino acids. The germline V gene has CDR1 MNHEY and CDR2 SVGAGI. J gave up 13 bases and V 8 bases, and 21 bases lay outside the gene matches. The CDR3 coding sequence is TGTGCCAGCGACTCAAACAGGGGGTTCGGGCGGCTACGCACCTTC. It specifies CASDSNRGFGRLRTF.

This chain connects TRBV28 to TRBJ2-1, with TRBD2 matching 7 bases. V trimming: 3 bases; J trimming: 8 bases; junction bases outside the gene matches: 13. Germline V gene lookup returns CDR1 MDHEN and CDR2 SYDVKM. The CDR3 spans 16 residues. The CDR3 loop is CASSLGAGGGSDEQFF. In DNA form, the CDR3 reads TGTGCCAGCAGTTTGGGTGCAGGCGGGGGTTCCGATGAGCAGTTCTTC.

The CDR3 nucleotides are TGTGCCAGCAGTCTAGGGGGCCGCGGAGAGACCCAGTACTTC. Translating gives CASSLGGRGETQYF. The chain is built from TRBV5-4 and TRBJ2-5; 7 bases agree with TRBD1. In germline, CDR1 is SGHNT, CDR2 YYREEE (reference sequence). J was trimmed by 4 bases and V by 5 bases; bases with no gene match: 8. The CDR3 extends over 14 amino acids.

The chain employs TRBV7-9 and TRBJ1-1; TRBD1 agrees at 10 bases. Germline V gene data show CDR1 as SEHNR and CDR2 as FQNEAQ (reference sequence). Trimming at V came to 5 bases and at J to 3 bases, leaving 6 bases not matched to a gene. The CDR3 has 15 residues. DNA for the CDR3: TGTGCCAGCAGCCTGACAGGGGGCAGGGACACTGAAGCTTTCTTT. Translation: CASSLTGGRDTEAFF.

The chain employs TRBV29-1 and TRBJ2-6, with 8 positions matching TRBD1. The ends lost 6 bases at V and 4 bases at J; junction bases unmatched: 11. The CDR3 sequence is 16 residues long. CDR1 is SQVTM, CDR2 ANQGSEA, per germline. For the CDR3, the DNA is TGCAGCGTCCGACAGGGGAGTATCTCCGGGGCCAACGTCCTGACTTTC. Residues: CSVRQGSISGANVLTF.

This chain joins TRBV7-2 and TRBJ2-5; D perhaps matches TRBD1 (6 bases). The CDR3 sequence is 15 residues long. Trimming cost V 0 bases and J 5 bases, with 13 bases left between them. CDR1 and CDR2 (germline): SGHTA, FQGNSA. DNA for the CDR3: TGTGCCAGCAGCTTAGCACCAGGGGCCCGGGAGACCCAGTACTTC. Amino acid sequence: CASSLAPGARETQYF.

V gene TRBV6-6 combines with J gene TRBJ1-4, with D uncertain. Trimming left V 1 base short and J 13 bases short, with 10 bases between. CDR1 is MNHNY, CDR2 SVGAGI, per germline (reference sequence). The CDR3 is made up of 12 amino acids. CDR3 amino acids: CASSYLGEGLFF. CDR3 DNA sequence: TGTGCCAGCAGTTACTTGGGAGAAGGACTGTTTTTT.

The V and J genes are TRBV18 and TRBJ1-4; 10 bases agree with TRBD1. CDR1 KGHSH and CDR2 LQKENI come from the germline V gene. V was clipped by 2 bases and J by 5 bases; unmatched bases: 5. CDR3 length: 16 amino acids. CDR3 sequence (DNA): TGTGCCAGCTCACCATGGAGGACAGGGGGGAATGAAAAACTGTTTTTT. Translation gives CASSPWRTGGNEKLFF. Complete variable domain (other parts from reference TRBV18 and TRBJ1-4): NAGVMQNPRHLVRRRGQEARLRCSPMKGHSHVYWYRQLPEEGLKFMVYLQKENIIDESGMPKERFSAEFPKEGPSILRIQQVVRGDSAAYFCASSPWRTGGNEKLFFGSGTQLSVL.

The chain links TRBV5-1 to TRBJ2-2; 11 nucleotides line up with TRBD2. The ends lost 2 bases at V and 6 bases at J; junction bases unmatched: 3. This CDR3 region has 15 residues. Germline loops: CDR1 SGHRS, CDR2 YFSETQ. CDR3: CASSFSSGGPGELFF. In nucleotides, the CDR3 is TGCGCCAGCAGCTTTTCTAGCGGGGGGCCCGGGGAGCTGTTTTTT.

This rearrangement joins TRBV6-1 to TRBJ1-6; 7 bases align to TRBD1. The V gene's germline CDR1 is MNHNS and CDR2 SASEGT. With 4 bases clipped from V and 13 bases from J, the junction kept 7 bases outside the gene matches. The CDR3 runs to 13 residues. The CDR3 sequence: CASSGDSDFPLHF. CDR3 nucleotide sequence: TGTGCCAGCAGTGGGGACAGCGATTTTCCCCTCCACTTT.

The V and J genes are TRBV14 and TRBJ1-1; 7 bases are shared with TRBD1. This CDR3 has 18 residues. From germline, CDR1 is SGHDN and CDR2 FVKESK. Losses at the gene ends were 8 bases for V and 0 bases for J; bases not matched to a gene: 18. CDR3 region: CASDHKPPGQTLNTEAFF. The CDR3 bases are TGTGCCAGCGATCACAAACCGCCGGGACAGACCTTGAACACTGAAGCTTTCTTT.

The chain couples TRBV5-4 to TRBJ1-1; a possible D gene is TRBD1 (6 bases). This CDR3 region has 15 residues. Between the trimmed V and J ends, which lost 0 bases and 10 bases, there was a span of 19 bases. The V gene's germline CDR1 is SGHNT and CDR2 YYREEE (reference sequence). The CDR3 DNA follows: TGTGCCAGCAGCTTGGGAGTAGGGGGTAGTGGAGGAGCTTTCTTT. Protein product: CASSLGVGGSGGAFF. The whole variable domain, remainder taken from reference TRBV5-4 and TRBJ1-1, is ETGVTQSPTHLIKTRGQQVTLRCSSQSGHNTVSWYQQALGQGPQFIFQYYREEENGRGNFPPRFSGLQFPNYSSELNVNALELDDSALYLCASSLGVGGSGGAFFGQGTRLTVV.

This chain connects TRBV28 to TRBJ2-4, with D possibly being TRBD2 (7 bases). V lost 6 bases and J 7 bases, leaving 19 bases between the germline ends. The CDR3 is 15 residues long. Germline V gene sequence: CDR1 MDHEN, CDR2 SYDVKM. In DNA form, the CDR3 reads TGTGCCAGCAGGCCAAAGGGGAGGGGGGTGAACATTCAGTACTTC. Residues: CASRPKGRGVNIQYF.

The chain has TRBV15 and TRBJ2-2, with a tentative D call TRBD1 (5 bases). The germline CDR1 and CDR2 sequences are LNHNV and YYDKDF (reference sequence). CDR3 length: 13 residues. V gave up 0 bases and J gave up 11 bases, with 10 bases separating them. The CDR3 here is CATSRDTGLELFF. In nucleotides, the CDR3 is TGTGCCACCAGCAGAGATACAGGCCTAGAGCTGTTTTTT.

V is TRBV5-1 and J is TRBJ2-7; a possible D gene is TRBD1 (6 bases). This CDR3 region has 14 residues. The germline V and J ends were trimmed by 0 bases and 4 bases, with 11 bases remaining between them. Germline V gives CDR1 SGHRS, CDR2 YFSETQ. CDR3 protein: CASSLGGGGYEQYF. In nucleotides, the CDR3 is TGCGCCAGCAGCTTGGGTGGGGGCGGGTACGAGCAGTACTTC.

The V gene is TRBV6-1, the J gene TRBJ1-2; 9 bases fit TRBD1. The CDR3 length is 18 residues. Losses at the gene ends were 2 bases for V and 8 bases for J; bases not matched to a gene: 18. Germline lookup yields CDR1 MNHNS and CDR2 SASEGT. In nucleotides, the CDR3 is TGTGCCAGCAGTGAATGGGTAATACAGGGGGCCTGGTCGTACGGCTACACCTTC. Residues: CASSEWVIQGAWSYGYTF.

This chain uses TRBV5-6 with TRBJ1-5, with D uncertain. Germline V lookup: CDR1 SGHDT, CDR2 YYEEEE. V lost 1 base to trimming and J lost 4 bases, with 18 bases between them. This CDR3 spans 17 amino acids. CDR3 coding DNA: TGTGCCAGCAGCTTGTCCGACCTCGGGGTGATTAATCAGCCCCAGCATTTT. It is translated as CASSLSDLGVINQPQHF.

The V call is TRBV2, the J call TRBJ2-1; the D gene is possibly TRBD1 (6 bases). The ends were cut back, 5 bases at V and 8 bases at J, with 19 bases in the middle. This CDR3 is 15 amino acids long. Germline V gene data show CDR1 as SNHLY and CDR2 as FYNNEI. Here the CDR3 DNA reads TGTGCCAGCAGTCCCCGGGACACCCTGTATGATGAGCAGTTCTTC. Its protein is CASSPRDTLYDEQFF.

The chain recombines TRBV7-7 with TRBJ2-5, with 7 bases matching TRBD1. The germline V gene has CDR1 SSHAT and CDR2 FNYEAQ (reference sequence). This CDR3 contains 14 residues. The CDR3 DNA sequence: TGTGCTAGCGCCCTACAGGGGTCCCGGGAGACCCAGTACTTC. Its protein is CASALQGSRETQYF.

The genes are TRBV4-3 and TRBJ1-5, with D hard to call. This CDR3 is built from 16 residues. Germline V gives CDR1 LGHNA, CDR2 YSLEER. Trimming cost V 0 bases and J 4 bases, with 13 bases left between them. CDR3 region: CASSQDWPGINQPQHF. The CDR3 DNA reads TGCGCCAGCAGCCAAGATTGGCCGGGTATTAATCAGCCCCAGCATTTT.

In nucleotides, the CDR3 is TGCGCCAGCAGCTTCTACTCGACAGGGTTTTACGGCTACACCTTC. It specifies CASSFYSTGFYGYTF. V gene TRBV5-1 combines with J gene TRBJ1-2; 7 bases map to TRBD1. CDR1 is SGHRS, CDR2 YFSETQ, per germline. CDR3 length: 15 amino acids. V trimming: 2 bases; J trimming: 8 bases; junction bases outside the gene matches: 12.

DNA for the CDR3: TGTGCCAGCAGTACAACAGGGCGGGAGCAGTACTTC. It codes for CASSTTGREQYF. The chain recombines TRBV28 with TRBJ2-7, with a possible D match to TRBD1 (6 bases). Germline V gene data show CDR1 as MDHEN and CDR2 as SYDVKM. CDR3 length equals 12 residues. V was pared by 5 bases and J by 7 bases, with 12 bases between.

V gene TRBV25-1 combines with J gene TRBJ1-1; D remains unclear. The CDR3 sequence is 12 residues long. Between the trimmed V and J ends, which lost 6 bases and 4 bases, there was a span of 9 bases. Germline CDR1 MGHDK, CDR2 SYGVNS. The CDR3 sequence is CASSRWATEAFF. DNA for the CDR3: TGTGCCAGCAGCAGGTGGGCCACTGAAGCTTTCTTT.

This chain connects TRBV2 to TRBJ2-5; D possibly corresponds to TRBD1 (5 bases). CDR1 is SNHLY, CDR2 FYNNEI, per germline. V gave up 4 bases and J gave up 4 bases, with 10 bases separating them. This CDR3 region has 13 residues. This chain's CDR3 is CASSGQGTETQYF. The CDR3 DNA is TGTGCCAGCAGTGGTCAGGGTACAGAGACCCAGTACTTC.

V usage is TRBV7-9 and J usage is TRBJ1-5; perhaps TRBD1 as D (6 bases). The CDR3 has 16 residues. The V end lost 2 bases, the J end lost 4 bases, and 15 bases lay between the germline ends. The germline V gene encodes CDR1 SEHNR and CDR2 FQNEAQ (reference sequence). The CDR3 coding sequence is TGTGCCAGCAGCTTATCGGGGGGCGTCGGGAATCAGCCCCAGCATTTT. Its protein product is CASSLSGGVGNQPQHF.

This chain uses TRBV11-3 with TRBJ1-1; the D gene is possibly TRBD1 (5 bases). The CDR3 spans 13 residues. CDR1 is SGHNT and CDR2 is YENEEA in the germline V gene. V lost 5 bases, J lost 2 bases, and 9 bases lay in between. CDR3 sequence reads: CASSPTVNTEAFF. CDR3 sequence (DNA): TGTGCCAGCAGCCCGACAGTAAACACTGAAGCTTTCTTT.

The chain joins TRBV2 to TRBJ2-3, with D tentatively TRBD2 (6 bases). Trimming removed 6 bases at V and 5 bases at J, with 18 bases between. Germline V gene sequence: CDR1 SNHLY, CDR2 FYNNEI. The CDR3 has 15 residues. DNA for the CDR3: TGTGCCAGCAGCAAAGAGTCTCAGGGACTAGATACGCAGTATTTT. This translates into CASSKESQGLDTQYF.

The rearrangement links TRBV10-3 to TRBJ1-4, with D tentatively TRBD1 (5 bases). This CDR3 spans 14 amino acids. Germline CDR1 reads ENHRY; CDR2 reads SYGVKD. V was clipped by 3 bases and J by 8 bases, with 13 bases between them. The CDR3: CAISERGDREKLFF. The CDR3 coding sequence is TGTGCCATCAGTGAACGGGGGGATCGGGAAAAACTGTTTTTT.